This is a list of T cell receptor beta chains from one sample in a study of shared clonotypes between healthy human individuals. The method was immunoSEQ multiplex PCR; TCRdb's version includes in-frame clones alone and lacks a portion of them. Here the sample spans 2 million to 2.5 million clones, around 93% being singletons. The sample taken for sequencing was naive CD4+ T cells from PBMCs. Every receptor here comes from a man in his late teens or twenties in good health. Some clones in this sample may be carry-over from other donors' samples. Each CDR3 is given with its conserved first and last residue. A D gene is named only where the DNA matches it firmly. Part of the rows lack a size; the others show once, few, many or a class for expanded clones.

V gene: TRBV28
J gene: TRBJ2-2
D gene: TRBD2
clone size: -
CDR3 protein: CASFSGGELFF
CDR3 DNA: TGTGCCAGCTTTAGCGGGGGGGAGCTGTTTTTT

V gene: TRBV5-6
J gene: TRBJ2-7
D gene: TRBD1
clone size: -
CDR3 protein: CASRKTGSSYEQYF
CDR3 DNA: TGTGCCAGCAGGAAGACAGGGAGCTCCTACGAGCAGTACTTC

V gene: TRBV5-4
J gene: TRBJ2-5
D gene: -
clone size: -
CDR3 protein: CASSPAGARKQETQYF
CDR3 DNA: TGTGCCAGCAGCCCGGCGGGCGCCCGGAAGCAAGAGACCCAGTACTTC

V gene: TRBV5-1
J gene: TRBJ1-3
D gene: -
clone size: -
CDR3 protein: CASSLDSRSSGNTIYF
CDR3 DNA: TGCGCCAGCAGCTTGGATTCGCGGAGCTCTGGAAACACCATATATTTT

V gene: TRBV5-4
J gene: TRBJ2-5
D gene: -
clone size: -
CDR3 protein: CASSLYSQETQYF
CDR3 DNA: TGTGCCAGCAGCTTGTACAGCCAAGAGACCCAGTACTTC

V gene: TRBV10-2
J gene: TRBJ2-7
D gene: TRBD2
clone size: -
CDR3 protein: CASRESGGGDDEQYF
CDR3 DNA: TGCGCCAGCAGGGAATCGGGAGGGGGTGACGACGAGCAGTACTTC

V gene: TRBV5-4
J gene: TRBJ1-1
D gene: TRBD1
clone size: -
CDR3 protein: CASSADRGWQMSAFF
CDR3 DNA: TGTGCCAGCAGCGCGGACAGGGGGTGGCAAATGTCCGCTTTCTTT

V gene: TRBV2
J gene: TRBJ2-4
D gene: -
clone size: -
CDR3 protein: CASSDSSDIQYF
CDR3 DNA: TGTGCCAGCAGTGACTCGAGCGACATTCAGTACTTC

V gene: TRBV7-7
J gene: TRBJ1-6
D gene: TRBD1
clone size: -
CDR3 protein: CASSSPNRFGRTGVNSPLHF
CDR3 DNA: TGTGCCAGCAGCTCTCCGAACAGGTTTGGTCGAACAGGGGTTAATTCACCCCTCCACTTT

V gene: TRBV4-1
J gene: TRBJ2-1
D gene: -
clone size: -
CDR3 protein: CASSPGAAYNEQFF
CDR3 DNA: TGCGCCAGCAGCCCGGGCGCAGCCTACAATGAGCAGTTCTTC

V gene: TRBV5-1
J gene: TRBJ1-5
D gene: -
clone size: few
CDR3 protein: CASSWGVGSQPQHF
CDR3 DNA: TGCGCCAGCAGCTGGGGTGTGGGTAGTCAGCCCCAGCATTTT

V gene: TRBV7-2
J gene: TRBJ2-7
D gene: -
clone size: -
CDR3 protein: CASSLVSYEQYF
CDR3 DNA: TGTGCCAGCAGCTTAGTCTCCTACGAGCAGTACTTC